Below, 31 T cell receptor beta chains from the same sample are listed, as sequenced in a study of blood T cell repertoires in COVID-19 (dated by TCRdb to 2020 to 2021). Preparation of the library involved the immunoSEQ multiplex PCR assay. TCRdb provides this immuneACCESS table in a form limited to in-frame rearrangements. Some clones are lacking; in checked studies, under half of them reflect an unresolved V gene, and why the rest are absent is not known. Recorded for this sample are a few hundred thousand clones; 80% to 85% of them occurred a single time. The ten largest make up approximately 5% of the sample. Sequencing input: peripheral blood. Every receptor here comes from a woman aged 55-69 years who had recovered from COVID-19.

The V gene is TRBV3-1 (or the pseudogene TRBV3-2), the J gene TRBJ2-3; 7 nucleotides agree with TRBD2. Germline V gene data show CDR1 as LGHDT and CDR2 as YNNKEL (reference sequence). Trimming at V came to 2 bases and at J to 4 bases, leaving 3 bases not matched to a gene. This CDR3 region has 14 residues. This chain's CDR3 is CASSQLADPDTQYF. CDR3 nucleotides: TGTGCCAGCAGCCAACTAGCGGACCCAGATACGCAGTATTTT.

The chain recombines TRBV6-5 with TRBJ1-1; D not certain. The V gene's germline CDR1 is MNHEY and CDR2 SVGAGI. The CDR3 has 13 amino acids. V dropped 5 bases and J dropped 1 base, with 8 bases sitting between them. The CDR3 bases are TGTGCCAGCAGTCGTTCCAGGAACACTGAAGCTTTCTTT. This encodes CASSRSRNTEAFF.

J is TRBJ1-1 and V is TRBV5-4; D gene unclear. CDR1 and CDR2 from the germline V gene are SGHNT and YYREEE (reference sequence). The CDR3 has 15 amino acids. Deletions cut 0 bases from V and 2 bases from J, with 11 bases between. DNA for the CDR3: TGTGCCAGCAGCTTGGGAGACACGGTTAACACTGAAGCTTTCTTT. It specifies CASSLGDTVNTEAFF.

The chain recombines TRBV5-1 with TRBJ2-2; D gene ambiguous. The CDR3 is made up of 15 amino acids. Trimming took off 1 base at V and 5 bases at J, with 12 bases between the two ends. Germline loops: CDR1 SGHRS, CDR2 YFSETQ. The CDR3 loop is CASSLLAGRTGELFF. In DNA, the CDR3 is TGCGCCAGCAGCTTGCTGGCAGGTCGGACCGGGGAGCTGTTTTTT.

This chain joins TRBV3-1 (or the pseudogene TRBV3-2) and TRBJ2-3; 8 nucleotides match TRBD2. The CDR3 spans 15 residues. Looked up from germline, CDR1 is LGHDT and CDR2 is YNNKEL (reference sequence). Trimming cost V 6 bases and J 5 bases; bases outside gene matches: 10. The CDR3 region is CASRNIGGAEDTQYF. CDR3 DNA: TGTGCCAGCAGGAATATCGGGGGGGCCGAAGATACGCAGTATTTT.

V usage is TRBV6-5 and J usage is TRBJ2-4; 7 bases are a match to TRBD2. The CDR3 loop spans 15 amino acids. Germline assignment: CDR1 MNHEY and CDR2 SVGAGI. V lost 6 bases to trimming and J lost 2 bases; unmatched junction nucleotides: 7. The CDR3 spells CASSTTGRSKNIQYF. Written as DNA, the CDR3 is TGTGCCAGCAGCACGACCGGGAGGTCCAAAAACATTCAGTACTTC.

The genes are TRBV2 and TRBJ2-7, with a possible D match to TRBD1 (5 bases). The CDR3 consists of 14 residues. Germline V gene sequence: CDR1 SNHLY, CDR2 FYNNEI. V was clipped by 7 bases and J by 3 bases, with 16 bases between them. In nucleotides, the CDR3 is TGTGCCAGCACGAAGGGTGACAGTGGCTACGAGCAGTACTTC. This translates into CASTKGDSGYEQYF.

The J gene is TRBJ2-5, the V gene TRBV11-2; 11 bases align to TRBD2. The CDR3 is 17 amino acids. Germline lookup yields CDR1 SGHAT and CDR2 FQNNGV. V was clipped by 2 bases and J by 3 bases; unmatched bases: 8. CDR3: CASSLRVVAGGKETQYF. The CDR3 region has the DNA TGTGCCAGCAGCTTACGGGTTGTAGCGGGGGGGAAAGAGACCCAGTACTTC.

The V gene is TRBV4-2, the J gene TRBJ2-3; D is unresolved. The CDR3 is 15 residues long. The V gene's germline CDR1 is LGHNA and CDR2 YNFKEQ. Deletions cut 3 bases from V and 6 bases from J, with 16 bases between. The CDR3 nucleotides read TGTGCCAGCAGCCAGAACCGGTTGACGAGGGATACGCAGTATTTT. This gives the protein CASSQNRLTRDTQYF.

The chain carries TRBV7-3 and TRBJ2-5, with a possible D match to TRBD1 (6 bases). Trimming left V 4 bases short and J 1 base short, with 16 bases between. CDR1 is SGHTA and CDR2 is FQGTGA in the germline V gene. The CDR3 contains 16 residues. CDR3 amino acids: CASSSQGLGPQETQYF. In nucleotides, the CDR3 is TGTGCCAGCAGCTCCCAGGGGTTGGGACCCCAAGAGACCCAGTACTTC.

CDR3 in DNA: TGCGCCAGCAGCTTGGCTCCAGGGATGGACTACGAGCAGTACTTC. This sequence encodes CASSLAPGMDYEQYF. The chain links TRBV5-1 to TRBJ2-7; the D gene is possibly TRBD1 (5 bases). Germline CDR1 is SGHRS and CDR2 is YFSETQ. Trimming took off 0 bases at V and 3 bases at J, with 13 bases between the two ends. This CDR3 has 15 residues.

The chain recombines TRBV12-3 or TRBV12-4 with TRBJ1-1; tentative D call: TRBD1 (5 bases). Trimming shortened V by 2 bases and J by 10 bases, and 11 bases separated the two germline ends. The CDR3 is made up of 12 amino acids. The CDR3 here is CASSLRAGGAFF. CDR3 coding DNA: TGTGCCAGCAGTTTAAGGGCCGGGGGAGCTTTCTTT.

The chain employs TRBV5-6 and TRBJ1-2, with D uncertain. This CDR3 has 14 residues. V was trimmed by 2 bases and J by 7 bases, leaving 15 bases between them. Germline V gene sequence: CDR1 SGHDT, CDR2 YYEEEE. The CDR3 DNA reads as TGTGCCAGCAGCTTCACGCGGGATTACGGTGGCTACACCTTC. It translates to CASSFTRDYGGYTF.

The rearrangement joins TRBV11-2 to TRBJ2-7, with 10 positions matching TRBD1. Germline-derived CDR1 and CDR2 are SGHAT and FQNNGV. This CDR3 region has 14 residues. Germline trimming cut 5 bases from V and 2 bases from J; bases unmatched to any gene: 3. The CDR3, as DNA: TGTGCCAGCAGCCCCGGACAGGGGGCCTACGAGCAGTACTTC. Translation: CASSPGQGAYEQYF.

This clone was counted only a few times. This chain links TRBV10-1 with TRBJ2-3; 11 bases are a match to TRBD2. Trimming removed 10 bases from V and 1 base from J; junction bases left unmatched: 7. This CDR3 has 15 residues. Looked up from germline, CDR1 is WNHNN and CDR2 is SYGVQD (reference sequence). The CDR3 spells CATSPGLAGTDTQYF. The CDR3 DNA is TGCGCCACTTCCCCGGGACTAGCGGGCACAGATACGCAGTATTTT.

This chain joins TRBV7-9 and TRBJ1-1; D is possibly TRBD1 (6 bases). Trimming removed 6 bases at V and 5 bases at J, with 10 bases between. Germline V lookup: CDR1 SEHNR, CDR2 FQNEAQ (reference sequence). The CDR3 has 12 residues. The CDR3 reads CASSTGWTEAFF. In DNA form, the CDR3 reads TGTGCCAGCAGTACAGGGTGGACTGAAGCTTTCTTT.

This clone has just a few counts. The chain employs TRBV7-3 and TRBJ2-3; TRBD2 matches at 7 bases. CDR3 length: 12 amino acids. The J segment lost 6 bases and the V segment lost 5 bases, leaving 2 bases of the junction unmatched. Germline V CDR1 and CDR2: SGHTA, FQGTGA. In nucleotides, the CDR3 is TGTGCCAGCAGCCGGGGGGACGATACGCAGTATTTT. Its protein is CASSRGDDTQYF.

The chain links TRBV10-3 to TRBJ1-2; D unclear. V gave up 4 bases and J gave up 2 bases, with 8 bases separating them. Germline V gene sequence: CDR1 ENHRY, CDR2 SYGVKD. CDR3 length equals 13 residues. Here the CDR3 DNA reads TGTGCCATCAGTGGACTGAAAAACTATGGCTACACCTTC. Its translation: CAISGLKNYGYTF.

This clone was detected many times. The chain has TRBV7-9 and TRBJ1-1; 7 bases are a match to TRBD1. V gave up 11 bases and J gave up 6 bases; unmatched junction bases: 9. From germline, CDR1 is SEHNR and CDR2 FQNEAQ (reference sequence). This CDR3 spans 12 amino acids. This CDR3 is CAGRKQGSEAFF. CDR3 nucleotides: TGTGCCGGACGTAAACAGGGGTCTGAAGCTTTCTTT.

This chain uses TRBV19 with TRBJ2-2, with TRBD1 identical over 8 bases. Germline V gene lookup returns CDR1 LNHDA and CDR2 SQIVND (reference sequence). This CDR3 has 17 amino acids. The junction had 9 bases not matched to a gene; V was cut back by 5 bases and J by 1 base. In nucleotides, the CDR3 is TGTGCCAGTAGTTCCCTTCCCAGGGGGCGGAACACCGGGGAGCTGTTTTTT. The encoded protein is CASSSLPRGRNTGELFF.

The chain joins TRBV7-2 to TRBJ2-5; TRBD2 matches at 8 bases. Trimming removed 6 bases from V and 1 base from J; junction bases left unmatched: 10. The CDR3 spans 16 residues. Germline-derived CDR1 and CDR2 are SGHTA and FQGNSA. CDR3: CASSIGRGVIQETQYF. CDR3 nucleotides: TGTGCCAGCAGTATCGGGCGGGGGGTAATCCAAGAGACCCAGTACTTC.

The rearrangement links TRBV21-1 to TRBJ1-6; TRBD1, the D gene given by the table, was not confirmed from the DNA. TRBV21-1 is deemed a pseudogene. The CDR3 covers 17 residues. The CDR3 coding sequence is TGTGCCAGCAGCAAAAGCGCCAGGGGGTGGTTTGGATCACCCCTCCACTTT. It specifies CASSKSARGWFGSPLHF.

V and J are TRBV2 and TRBJ1-4; 10 nucleotides align to TRBD1. Germline values: CDR1 SNHLY, CDR2 FYNNEI. The CDR3 totals 16 residues. The V segment lost 4 bases and the J segment 7 bases; nucleotides outside the gene matches: 9. CDR3 region: CASSGTWTGGGEKLFF. The CDR3 DNA reads TGTGCCAGCAGTGGAACCTGGACAGGGGGAGGTGAAAAACTGTTTTTT.

Written as DNA, the CDR3 is TGTGCCACCAGCAGAGAAGGGGATGGAGAGACCCAGTACTTC. It encodes CATSREGDGETQYF. The V call is TRBV15, the J call TRBJ2-5, with D perhaps matching TRBD1 (5 bases). In germline, CDR1 is LNHNV, CDR2 YYDKDF (reference sequence). The CDR3 covers 14 residues. Trimming took 0 bases from V and 4 from J, leaving 9 bases between them.

This clone was observed a handful of times. The rearrangement joins TRBV2 to TRBJ2-7; D is unresolved. The V gene's germline CDR1 is SNHLY and CDR2 FYNNEI. V was trimmed by 6 bases and J by 6 bases, leaving 18 bases between them. The CDR3 has 14 amino acids. In nucleotides, the CDR3 is TGTGCCAGCAGCGAGAGTCCCCCGTCCATCGAGCAGTACTTC. It encodes CASSESPPSIEQYF.

The chain recombines TRBV10-3 with TRBJ1-1, with unresolved D. From germline, CDR1 is ENHRY and CDR2 SYGVKD. The CDR3 is made up of 14 amino acids. V was trimmed by 6 bases and J by 1 base, leaving 12 bases between them. In nucleotides, the CDR3 is TGTGCCATCAGCGGAGGGCGGGAGAACACTGAAGCTTTCTTT. Protein product: CAISGGRENTEAFF.

The count of this clone is one. The rearrangement uses TRBV7-3 and TRBJ2-1; 8 nucleotides line up with TRBD2. Germline V lookup: CDR1 SGHTA, CDR2 FQGTGA. The CDR3 extends over 15 amino acids. The junction had 5 bases not matched to a gene; V was cut back by 5 bases and J by 2 bases. The CDR3 protein is CASSHGRGAYNEQFF. The CDR3 DNA is TGTGCCAGCAGCCATGGGCGGGGGGCCTACAATGAGCAGTTCTTC.

This chain joins TRBV27 and TRBJ1-2, with D maybe TRBD1 (6 bases). This CDR3 is built from 15 residues. Germline V gene sequence: CDR1 MNHEY, CDR2 SMNVEV (reference sequence). The V gene lost 3 bases and the J gene lost 1 base, with 12 bases spanning the gap. The CDR3, as DNA: TGTGCCAGCAGTTTGAATGGACAGATTAACTATGGCTACACCTTC. Its translation is CASSLNGQINYGYTF.

This chain uses TRBV10-3 with TRBJ2-7; D perhaps matches TRBD1 (6 bases). V gave up 2 bases and J gave up 7 bases, with 18 bases separating them. Germline loops: CDR1 ENHRY, CDR2 SYGVKD. The CDR3 loop spans 15 amino acids. The CDR3 is CAISETQGRLREQYF. In nucleotides, the CDR3 is TGTGCCATCAGTGAGACCCAGGGGCGTCTCAGAGAGCAGTACTTC.

V is TRBV5-1 and J is TRBJ1-1; D is ambiguous. Between the trimmed V and J ends, which lost 1 base and 5 bases, there was a span of 9 bases. This CDR3 region has 13 residues. The germline gives CDR1 SGHRS, CDR2 YFSETQ. The CDR3 nucleotides are TGCGCCAGCAGCTTGTGGGGAGGTACTGAAGCTTTCTTT. Amino acid sequence: CASSLWGGTEAFF.

The chain joins TRBV9 to TRBJ1-2, with D maybe TRBD1 (5 bases). V dropped 2 bases and J dropped 4 bases, with 15 bases sitting between them. Germline loops: CDR1 SGDLS, CDR2 YYNGEE. CDR3 length: 15 residues. The CDR3 nucleotides read TGTGCCAGCAGCGTGACTAGCGGGAGGGGCTATGGCTACACCTTC. Translation: CASSVTSGRGYGYTF.